This T cell receptor (beta chain) was documented in a study of T-cell memory formation after mild COVID-19. Background on the study: The two donors had largely donor-specific TCR clusters. Overall study findings and caveats: Clones from the second wave (peaking day 37) had unconfirmed SARS-CoV-2 specificity. Contracting clones from day 15 to 85 showed balanced CD4/CD8; later expanders favored CD4+.

The CDR3 covers 13 residues. The germline V gene encodes CDR1 SGHAT and CDR2 FQNNGV. The V end was cut by 5 bases, the J end by 5 bases, with 12 bases between. In regard to this clonotype: Its specificity is unknown.

Via MiXCR, TCRdb re-called the 5' RACE reads, giving one row per CDR3 protein. This sample yields more than 70,000 distinct CDR3 sequences, of which about 15% are seen a single time; roughly a third belongs to the top ten. This clonotype originated in an adult woman who had mild COVID-19 (a few samples of this study predate the infection). Cell type and time point are not known. The V call is TRBV11-2, the J call TRBJ2-5; no clear D. What was sequenced was PBMCs or a T cell subset sorted from them (not recorded which). The CDR3 protein is CASSLPFGETQYF. The DNA of the CDR3 is TGTGCCAGCAGCCTGCCATTCGGGGAGACCCAGTACTTC. The variable domain in full, completed from reference TRBV11-2 and TRBJ2-5, reads EAGVAQSPRYKIIEKRQSVAFWCNPISGHATLYWYQQILGQGPKLLIQFQNNGVVDDSQLPKDRFSAERLKGVDSTLKIQPAKLEDSAVYLCASSLPFGETQYFGPGTRLLVL.